There are many counts of the clone carrying this TCR beta chain. Trimming cost V 4 bases and J 0 bases, with 13 bases left between them. The CDR3 contains 15 residues. Germline V gives CDR1 MNHEY, CDR2 SVGAGI. This sample is part of a study of T-cell reconstitution after alpha-beta-depleted transplantation in children. Unique molecular identifiers were used in preparing the TCRbeta library. TCRdb redid the calling of the PCR reads with MiXCR, one entry per CDR3 protein. In the table there are over 150,000 distinct CDR3 sequences, approximately 6.9% of which are singletons. Specimen: PBMCs, collected before TCRalphabeta/CD19-depleted stem cell transplant. The chain has TRBV6-5 and TRBJ2-7, with TRBD2 as a possible D gene (5 bases). The receptor was isolated from a boy aged 2-15 years with acute lymphoblastic leukemia, due to receive a stem cell transplant. The CDR3 protein is CASSLLSGSSYEQYF. The CDR3 DNA reads TGTGCCAGCAGTTTGTTGTCGGGGAGCTCCTACGAGCAGTACTTC.